This TCR beta chain comes out of a study of T cells in localized non-small cell lung cancer. Comment on this clone: Its specificity is unknown.

The table came from immunoSEQ multiplex PCR; TCRdb's copy has only in-frame clones and leaves some out. The table records more than 20,000 clones, roughly 80% of them present only once. The ends lost 3 bases at V and 6 bases at J; junction bases unmatched: 13. In germline, CDR1 is ENHRY, CDR2 SYGVKD. The CDR3 totals 17 residues. Study results and caveats: Those with higher blood T cell density had longer overall survival. Exceeding tumor, uninvolved adjacent lung had the highest T cell clonality. A median around 57 of the top 100 tumor clones appeared in adjacent lung.

The chain recombines TRBV10-3 with TRBJ2-7; 11 bases fit TRBD2. The sample was PBMCs, taken before any cancer treatment. This clonotype was sampled from a man aged 40 to 70 with stage II lung adenocarcinoma. In DNA, the CDR3 is TGTGCCATCAGTGATGGTCTAGCGGGGGGCCATCCTCGCGAGCAGTACTTC. Its protein product is CAISDGLAGGHPREQYF.